This T cell receptor (beta chain) was observed in a study of graft-versus-host responses after intestinal transplantation. Study context: Each of the recipients got a multivisceral, liver-intestinal, or isolated intestinal transplant. Anti-thymocyte globulin was used for induction in all recipients, who then took tacrolimus and steroids for roughly 3 years.

Note on this clone: The antigen is undetermined.

The germline V gene has CDR1 MNHEY and CDR2 SMNVEV (reference sequence). This CDR3 region has 13 residues. Between the trimmed V and J ends, which lost 3 bases and 6 bases, there was a span of 12 bases. Sequencing used immunoSEQ multiplex PCR; TCRdb keeps in-frame clones, though not all of them. In the table there are roughly 120,000 clones, around nine tenths of which are singletons. This chain uses TRBV27 with TRBJ2-7; D gene unclear. The sequence was obtained from a human donor who received an intestinal transplant. Sequenced material: unstimulated CD4+ T cells sorted from spleen or lymph node cells, taken before intestinal transplant. Written as DNA, the CDR3 is TGTGCCAGCAGTTTGTGGAGTATGGGCGAGCAGTACTTC. Amino acid sequence: CASSLWSMGEQYF.